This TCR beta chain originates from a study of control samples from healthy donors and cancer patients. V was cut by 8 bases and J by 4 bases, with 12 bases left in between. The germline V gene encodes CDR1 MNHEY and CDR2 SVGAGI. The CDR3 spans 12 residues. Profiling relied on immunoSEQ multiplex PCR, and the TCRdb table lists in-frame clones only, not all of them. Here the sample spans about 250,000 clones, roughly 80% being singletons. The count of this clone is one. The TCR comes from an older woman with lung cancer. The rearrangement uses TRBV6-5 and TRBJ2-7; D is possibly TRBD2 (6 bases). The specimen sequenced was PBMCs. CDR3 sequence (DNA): TGTGCCAGCGGGAGGATCTCATACGAGCAGTACTTC. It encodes CASGRISYEQYF.